This passage covers 20 T cell receptor beta chains from one sample sequenced in a study of T cells in Graves' hyperthyroidism and ophthalmopathy. TCR beta CDR3 regions were amplified from RNA transcripts. The HTBI primer set served for first-round RT-PCR of the TCR CDR3. TCRdb recomputed calls from the multiplex PCR reads with MiXCR, one row per CDR3 protein. The repertoire holds 350,000 to 400,000 distinct CDR3 sequences, 19% seen once, with 3.5% to 4% in the top ten. The specimen was blood. Receptor source: a woman younger than 35 with Graves' hyperthyroidism.

This clonotype appeared many times. V is TRBV6-6 and J is TRBJ2-5; TRBD1 agrees at 8 bases. The CDR3 is made up of 15 amino acids. V shed 6 bases and J 4 bases; nucleotides not matched to a gene: 10. The germline V gene encodes CDR1 MNHNY and CDR2 SVGAGI (reference sequence). CDR3 nucleotides: TGTGCCAGCAGAAACGGACAGGGAAGAGGAGAGACCCAGTACTTC. This sequence encodes CASRNGQGRGETQYF.

The sample holds many counts of this clonotype. The genes are TRBV12-3 or TRBV12-4 and TRBJ1-5, with D unclear. This CDR3 contains 14 residues. The V gene lost 8 bases and the J gene lost 0 bases, with 11 bases spanning the gap. CDR3 coding DNA: TGTGCCAGCCTATCCAGTTATAGCAATCAGCCCCAGCATTTT. Translated: CASLSSYSNQPQHF.

This clonotype was counted many times. This chain uses TRBV12-3 or TRBV12-4 with TRBJ1-5, with unresolved D. The germline V and J ends were trimmed by 7 bases and 0 bases, with 13 bases remaining between them. The CDR3 runs 15 residues. The CDR3 loop reads CASTPGGYSNQPQHF. CDR3 DNA: TGTGCCAGCACCCCTGGAGGGTATAGCAATCAGCCCCAGCATTTT.

This CDR3 reads CASSFGGGLRTEAFF. Here the CDR3 DNA reads TGTGCCAGCAGCTTTGGGGGAGGGTTGCGCACTGAAGCTTTCTTT. The rearrangement joins TRBV11-2 to TRBJ1-1; D possibly corresponds to TRBD1 (5 bases). The CDR3 loop spans 15 amino acids. Trimming shortened V by 3 bases and J by 4 bases, and 15 bases separated the two germline ends. Germline values: CDR1 SGHAT, CDR2 FQNNGV.

This clonotype was picked up many times. The chain uses TRBV9 and TRBJ2-5; D gene uncertain. CDR1 SGDLS and CDR2 YYNGEE come from the germline V gene. The CDR3 is made up of 16 amino acids. V lost 4 bases and J 2 bases, leaving 18 bases between the germline ends. The CDR3 nucleotides read TGTGCCAGCAGCCACTCTGGCCCAAACTTTCAAGAGACCCAGTACTTC. This gives the protein CASSHSGPNFQETQYF.

This clonotype was seen many times. This chain joins TRBV6-1 and TRBJ2-1; a possible D gene is TRBD1 (6 bases). The CDR3 runs to 14 residues. The V end was cut by 9 bases, the J end by 8 bases, with 20 bases between. The germline gives CDR1 MNHNS, CDR2 SASEGT. CDR3 bases: TGTGCCAGTTACGACAGGTCCGAGGGCCATGAGCAGTTCTTC. Residues: CASYDRSEGHEQFF.

This clonotype appeared once. This rearrangement joins TRBV11-2 to TRBJ1-5, with TRBD1 matching 7 bases. Germline V gene sequence: CDR1 SGHAT, CDR2 FQNNGV. This CDR3 has 17 residues. V gave up 5 bases and J gave up 0 bases; unmatched junction bases: 10. CDR3 in amino acids: CASSTYRDSLSNQPQHF. CDR3 coding DNA: TGTGCCAGCAGCACATACCGGGACAGCCTTAGCAATCAGCCCCAGCATTTT.

This clonotype was recorded at least ten times. This chain links TRBV7-9 with TRBJ1-1; a weak D match, TRBD1 (5 bases). The CDR3 is 17 residues long. Germline V CDR1 and CDR2: SEHNR, FQNEAQ (reference sequence). Trimming left V 0 bases short and J 7 bases short, with 21 bases between. The CDR3 is CASSLAPSGTEFVEAFF. In DNA form, the CDR3 reads TGTGCCAGCAGCTTAGCCCCCTCTGGGACCGAGTTCGTTGAAGCTTTCTTT.

This clonotype was counted many times. The chain recombines TRBV5-1 with TRBJ1-1; D is undetermined. CDR1 and CDR2 from the germline V gene are SGHRS and YFSETQ. Trimming removed 2 bases at V and 3 bases at J, with 8 bases between. This CDR3 has 13 amino acids. The chain's CDR3 is CASSFRSYTEAFF. CDR3 nucleotide sequence: TGCGCCAGCAGCTTCAGGAGTTACACTGAAGCTTTCTTT. Based on the CDR3 plus reference TRBV5-1 and TRBJ1-1, the full variable domain is KAGVTQTPRYLIKTRGQQVTLSCSPISGHRSVSWYQQTPGQGLQFLFEYFSETQRNKGNFPGRFSGRQFSNSRSEMNVSTLELGDSALYLCASSFRSYTEAFFGQGTRLTVV.

This clonotype appeared many times. The chain has TRBV28 and TRBJ2-4, with TRBD1 identical over 9 bases. With 6 bases clipped from V and 5 bases from J, the junction kept 2 bases outside the gene matches. Germline lookup yields CDR1 MDHEN and CDR2 SYDVKM. This CDR3 spans 13 amino acids. The CDR3 coding sequence is TGTGCCAGCAGGTGGACAGGGGAAAACATTCAGTACTTC. Amino acid sequence: CASRWTGENIQYF.

J is TRBJ1-3 and V is TRBV12-3 or TRBV12-4; no reliable D call. Trimming took 5 bases from V and 1 from J, leaving 12 bases between them. This CDR3 is built from 15 residues. CDR3 in DNA: TGTGCCAGCAGTGGGCCCCGGACGTCTGGAAACACCATATATTTT. Translated, it gives CASSGPRTSGNTIYF.

The table lists this clonotype with many counts. The chain carries TRBV10-3 and TRBJ1-5, with D hard to call. Germline CDR1 and CDR2: ENHRY and SYGVKD. This CDR3 is built from 12 residues. Trimming pared 8 bases from V and 3 bases from J, leaving 8 bases between. The CDR3 sequence: CAIGPNNQPQHF. The CDR3 DNA reads as TGTGCCATCGGGCCTAACAATCAGCCCCAGCATTTT.

This clonotype has a count of ten or more. The genes are TRBV6-5 and TRBJ2-6; unclear D gene. V was pared by 3 bases and J by 7 bases, with 7 bases between. Germline assignment: CDR1 MNHEY and CDR2 SVGAGI. The CDR3 is 13 residues long. The CDR3 is CASSYLGANVLTF. The CDR3 DNA reads as TGTGCCAGCAGTTATCTGGGCGCCAACGTCCTGACTTTC.

This clonotype was counted at least ten times. J is TRBJ2-5 and V is TRBV12-3 or TRBV12-4; D not resolved. Trimming left V 3 bases short and J 5 bases short, with 13 bases between. The length of the CDR3 is 14 residues. CDR3 in amino acids: CASSLLSGPETQYF. For the CDR3, the DNA is TGTGCCAGCAGTTTGCTTTCTGGGCCGGAGACCCAGTACTTC.

This clonotype has at least ten counts. V is TRBV12-3 or TRBV12-4 and J is TRBJ1-5, with TRBD1 matching 8 bases. This CDR3 comprises 14 residues. The trim removed 6 bases at V and 4 bases at J, leaving 5 bases unmatched. The CDR3 DNA is TGTGCCAGCAGGATCAGGGGGCCAAATCAGCCCCAGCATTTT. Amino acid sequence: CASRIRGPNQPQHF.

This clonotype was recorded at least ten times. The chain employs TRBV6-5 and TRBJ2-7; a weak D match, TRBD1 (6 bases). The V end lost 6 bases, the J end lost 7 bases, and 25 bases lay between the germline ends. Germline lookup yields CDR1 MNHEY and CDR2 SVGAGI. The CDR3 loop spans 16 amino acids. The CDR3 sequence is CASRRTGTTSQLEQYF. DNA for the CDR3: TGTGCCAGCAGACGAACCGGGACAACATCTCAGCTGGAGCAGTACTTC.

The chain carries TRBV4-1 and TRBJ1-5; D might be TRBD1 (5 bases). V dropped 5 bases and J dropped 3 bases, with 17 bases sitting between them. CDR3 size: 16 residues. From germline, CDR1 is MGHRA and CDR2 YSYEKL. The CDR3 loop is CASSYFPGLTNQPQHF. CDR3 DNA sequence: TGCGCCAGCAGCTATTTTCCGGGACTTACCAATCAGCCCCAGCATTTT.

This clonotype has at least ten counts. DNA for the CDR3: TGCAGTGCTGCCGGTAGACTGAACACTGAAGCTTTCTTT. Protein: CSAAGRLNTEAFF. The chain carries TRBV20-1 and TRBJ1-1; no definite D call. The germline V gene encodes CDR1 DFQATT and CDR2 SNEGSKA (reference sequence). V lost 5 bases and J 0 bases, leaving 10 bases between the germline ends. The CDR3 sequence is 13 residues long.

This clonotype was recorded at least ten times. The chain has TRBV2 and TRBJ2-2; D perhaps matches TRBD2 (6 bases). This CDR3 comprises 15 residues. Per the germline V gene, CDR1 is SNHLY and CDR2 is FYNNEI. V was trimmed by 6 bases and J by 0 bases, leaving 11 bases between them. The CDR3 sequence is CASSREVPNTGELFF. In DNA form, the CDR3 reads TGTGCCAGCAGCAGGGAGGTCCCGAACACCGGGGAGCTGTTTTTT.

This clonotype was picked up many times. The chain combines TRBV9 with TRBJ2-7; no clear D. Germline CDR1 SGDLS, CDR2 YYNGEE. V gave up 4 bases and J gave up 6 bases, with 20 bases separating them. The CDR3 spans 15 residues. As DNA, the CDR3 is TGTGCCAGCAGCCCTAATGGCCCCGGGTTCGCCGAGCAGTACTTC. Residues: CASSPNGPGFAEQYF.